This TCR beta chain originates from a study of cytomegalovirus exposure and HLA in healthy donors. Overall study: A prior analysis found 117 million unique TCR beta sequences from around 190 million T cells.

CDR1 is SNHLY, CDR2 FYNNEI, per germline. This CDR3 region has 15 residues. V lost 5 bases and J lost 0, with 11 bases in between. This clone was seen once. The primer mix had 60 Vbeta and 13 Jbeta primers. Some clones are missing from TCRdb's copy, which holds only in-frame ones; the method was immunoSEQ multiplex PCR. The table lists over 150,000 clones, roughly 83% of them singletons. Source material: PBMCs. The chain has TRBV2 and TRBJ2-1, with a possible D match to TRBD2 (6 bases). The receptor was derived from a man younger than 40 in good health and CMV-seropositive. The DNA of the CDR3 is TGTGCCAGCAGTACCGACGGGAGCTCCTACAATGAGCAGTTCTTC. Amino acids: CASSTDGSSYNEQFF.